This T cell receptor beta chain was captured by sequencing in a study of beta chain features in type 1 diabetes. TCRB transcripts that were expressed got sequenced, as all of the isolated RNA had been reverse transcribed. Assay used: immunoSEQ multiplex PCR; TCRdb lists only in-frame clones, some missing. The table includes more than 55,000 clones, around 56% detected once. The J segment lost 3 bases and the V segment lost 4 bases, leaving 5 bases of the junction unmatched. This CDR3 spans 14 amino acids. CDR1 and CDR2 (germline): SGHTA, FQGNSA. This clone was picked up a small number of times. Antigen: not known. Study observations and caveats: TCRB CDR3 length was moderately but significantly reduced in all four CD4+ subsets of Type 1 diabetes patients. The study found fewer insertions and more deletions at VDJ junctions in type 1 diabetes patients.

CD4+ cells of the naive, central memory, regulatory and stem cell-like memory types were sorted via CD45RO/CCR7/CD25/CD127/CD95/CD27. The sample consisted of Tregs from blood. This rearrangement joins TRBV7-2 to TRBJ2-7, with 8 bases aligning to TRBD2. This TCR was recovered from a woman in her thirties or forties with type 1 diabetes. DNA for the CDR3: TGTGCCAGCAGCTCGCGGGCGGGAGGCTACGAGCAGTACTTC. Encoded protein: CASSSRAGGYEQYF.